The 27 T cell receptor beta chains given below trace back to one sample, sequenced in a study of blood T cell repertoires in COVID-19. Sequencing was performed with immunoSEQ multiplex PCR; in TCRdb, only in-frame clones are kept and a portion is missing. Altogether some 200,000 clones are present, roughly four fifths being singletons, with the ten largest covering 1.3%. The sequenced sample consisted of PBMCs or T cells enriched from blood (not recorded which). The receptor source for this set is a woman aged 40 to 50 with acute COVID-19.

This sequence joins TRBV6-5 and TRBJ1-4; D may be TRBD1 (6 bases). The CDR3 runs 13 residues. Per the germline V gene, CDR1 is MNHEY and CDR2 is SVGAGI. The V gene lost 7 bases and the J gene lost 6 bases, with 12 bases spanning the gap. The CDR3, as DNA: TGTGCCAGCACCCTAGGGGGAGATGAAAAACTGTTTTTT. Its protein is CASTLGGDEKLFF.

V and J are TRBV6-6 and TRBJ2-7; the D is unclear. Looked up from germline, CDR1 is MNHNY and CDR2 is SVGAGI (reference sequence). This CDR3 comprises 13 residues. V was pared by 3 bases and J by 2 bases, with 8 bases between. The CDR3 coding sequence is TGTGCCAGCAGTTATATTGGGCCCTACGAGCAGTACTTC. Its translation is CASSYIGPYEQYF.

V usage is TRBV7-3 and J usage is TRBJ2-2; weak D call: TRBD1 (5 bases). This CDR3 region has 13 residues. The germline V and J ends were trimmed by 6 bases and 6 bases, with 11 bases remaining between them. CDR1 SGHTA and CDR2 FQGTGA come from the germline V gene. The CDR3 DNA is TGTGCCAGCAGAACCCCACAGGCCGGGGAGCTGTTTTTT. Amino acids: CASRTPQAGELFF. Variable domain in full (rest from reference TRBV7-3 and TRBJ2-2): GAGVSQTPSNKVTEKGKYVELRCDPISGHTALYWYRQSLGQGPEFLIYFQGTGAADDSGLPNDRFFAVRPEGSVSTLKIQRTERGDSAVYLCASRTPQAGELFFGEGSRLTVL.

The chain's CDR3 is CASTGGADTIYF. The CDR3 DNA follows: TGCGCCAGCACAGGGGGCGCGGACACCATATATTTT. This rearrangement joins TRBV4-1 to TRBJ1-3, with TRBD1 identical over 8 bases. Germline V gene data show CDR1 as MGHRA and CDR2 as YSYEKL. V lost 7 bases to trimming and J lost 8 bases; unmatched junction nucleotides: 4. The CDR3 length is 12 residues.

The rearrangement uses TRBV5-1 and TRBJ1-2; no definite D call. V lost 3 bases and J lost 8, with 14 bases in between. The CDR3 is made up of 13 amino acids. Germline loops: CDR1 SGHRS, CDR2 YFSETQ. The CDR3: CASSSDGSLGYTF. In DNA, the CDR3 is TGCGCCAGCAGCTCCGATGGTAGCTTGGGCTACACCTTC.

This clone was detected ten times or more. The chain couples TRBV21-1 to TRBJ2-2; the DNA was not used to check the table's D call, TRBD2. TRBV21-1 is shown as a pseudogene. The CDR3 sequence is 12 residues long. DNA of the CDR3: TGTGCCAGCAGCGCCCGACTAGGAATGCTGTTTTTT. Translation gives CASSARLGMLFF.

The J gene is TRBJ2-1, the V gene TRBV7-3; D gene uncertain. This CDR3 is built from 15 residues. Trimming cost V 5 bases and J 0 bases, with 11 bases left between them. Germline values: CDR1 SGHTA, CDR2 FQGTGA. For the CDR3, the DNA is TGTGCCAGCAGCATCCTTCCGAGCTCCTACAATGAGCAGTTCTTC. This translates into CASSILPSSYNEQFF.

This clone turned up a few times. The genes are TRBV7-8 and TRBJ1-3; perhaps TRBD1 as D (6 bases). The CDR3 is 14 amino acids. CDR1 SGHVS and CDR2 FQNEAQ come from the germline V gene. V was trimmed by 3 bases and J by 2 bases, leaving 8 bases between them. CDR3 in amino acids: CASSFGGTGNTIYF. The CDR3 bases are TGTGCCAGCAGCTTTGGGGGCACTGGAAACACCATATATTTT.

This clone was observed a handful of times. CDR3 bases: TGTGCCAGCAGCTTAGCGCAGGGGCAGGGAAACACCATATATTTT. Amino acids: CASSLAQGQGNTIYF. The genes are TRBV7-9 and TRBJ1-3, with D tentatively TRBD1 (6 bases). The CDR3 is 15 amino acids. CDR1 is SEHNR and CDR2 is FQNEAQ in the germline V gene (reference sequence). V was pared by 0 bases and J by 4 bases, with 10 bases between.

The chain is built from TRBV27 and TRBJ1-1; TRBD1 matches 8 bases. V lost 2 bases, J lost 10 bases, and 6 bases stayed unmatched. CDR1 is MNHEY, CDR2 SMNVEV, per germline (reference sequence). CDR3 length: 13 residues. This chain's CDR3 is CASSLRGQGRAFF. The CDR3 bases are TGTGCCAGCAGTTTAAGAGGACAGGGAAGAGCTTTCTTT.

This clone was counted a few times. V and J are TRBV5-1 and TRBJ2-7, with D possibly being TRBD1 (5 bases). With 0 bases removed from V and 6 bases from J, the gap between germline ends came to 7 bases. The CDR3 runs to 12 residues. Looked up from germline, CDR1 is SGHRS and CDR2 is YFSETQ. This CDR3 is CASSLGRGEQYF. The CDR3, as DNA: TGCGCCAGCAGCTTGGGAAGGGGCGAGCAGTACTTC. Variable domain in full (rest from reference TRBV5-1 and TRBJ2-7): KAGVTQTPRYLIKTRGQQVTLSCSPISGHRSVSWYQQTPGQGLQFLFEYFSETQRNKGNFPGRFSGRQFSNSRSEMNVSTLELGDSALYLCASSLGRGEQYFGPGTRLTVT.

V is TRBV27 and J is TRBJ1-1; D gene unclear. Trimming pared 6 bases from V and 5 bases from J, leaving 13 bases between. CDR3 size: 13 residues. Germline loops: CDR1 MNHEY, CDR2 SMNVEV (reference sequence). The chain's CDR3 is CASREGWETEAFF. CDR3 coding DNA: TGTGCCAGCAGGGAGGGTTGGGAGACTGAAGCTTTCTTT.

The chain combines TRBV4-1 with TRBJ1-4; D uncertain. V shed 2 bases and J shed 5 bases, with 3 bases lying between them. The germline V gene encodes CDR1 MGHRA and CDR2 YSYEKL. The CDR3 is made up of 12 amino acids. Written as DNA, the CDR3 is TGCGCCAGCAGCCAACTAAATGAAAAACTGTTTTTT. The encoded protein is CASSQLNEKLFF.

The chain employs TRBV9 and TRBJ1-2; TRBD1 matches at 11 bases. The CDR3 spans 17 residues. V was clipped by 0 bases and J by 5 bases; unmatched bases: 9. Germline V lookup: CDR1 SGDLS, CDR2 YYNGEE. The DNA for the CDR3 is TGTGCCAGCAGCGTAGATGGAGGGACAGGGGGAGAATATGGCTACACCTTC. It translates to CASSVDGGTGGEYGYTF.

The chain uses TRBV4-1 and TRBJ1-5; D possibly corresponds to TRBD1 (5 bases). The CDR3 extends over 15 amino acids. Germline V gene sequence: CDR1 MGHRA, CDR2 YSYEKL. V dropped 1 base and J dropped 1 base, with 8 bases sitting between them. The CDR3 spells CASSQGGTSNQPQHF. The DNA of the CDR3 is TGCGCCAGCAGCCAAGGCGGGACGAGCAATCAGCCCCAGCATTTT.

The chain couples TRBV5-1 to TRBJ2-3; a possible D gene is TRBD1 (5 bases). Germline CDR1 reads SGHRS; CDR2 reads YFSETQ. This CDR3 region has 14 residues. V shed 3 bases and J shed 7 bases, with 15 bases lying between them. CDR3 sequence: CASSYSGDRNTQYF. The CDR3 DNA is TGCGCCAGCAGCTACTCTGGTGACAGAAATACGCAGTATTTT.

V usage is TRBV6-4 and J usage is TRBJ1-6; D is unresolved. The germline V and J ends were trimmed by 5 bases and 5 bases, with 7 bases remaining between them. The CDR3 is made up of 13 amino acids. CDR1 MRHNA and CDR2 SNTAGT come from the germline V gene. The CDR3 protein is CASSNEHNSPLHF. The CDR3 bases are TGTGCCAGCAGTAATGAGCATAATTCACCCCTCCACTTT.

The chain has TRBV2 and TRBJ2-4; D call uncertain. Germline-derived CDR1 and CDR2 are SNHLY and FYNNEI. The CDR3 runs to 15 residues. V dropped 0 bases and J dropped 0 bases, with 6 bases sitting between them. The CDR3 here is CASSEAVGAKNIQYF. The DNA of the CDR3 is TGTGCCAGCAGTGAAGCGGTCGGAGCCAAAAACATTCAGTACTTC.

Only one count was recorded for this clone. The chain recombines TRBV7-9 with TRBJ1-4; 7 nucleotides match TRBD1. Germline V lookup: CDR1 SEHNR, CDR2 FQNEAQ (reference sequence). V was pared by 4 bases and J by 5 bases, with 7 bases of the junction left unmatched. The CDR3 length is 15 residues. In DNA form, the CDR3 reads TGTGCCAGCAGCTCCCTGACAGGGACGAATGAAAAACTGTTTTTT. As protein: CASSSLTGTNEKLFF. The variable domain in full, with the rest retrieved from reference TRBV7-9 and TRBJ1-4, is DTGVSQNPRHKITKRGQNVTFRCDPISEHNRLYWYRQTLGQGPEFLTYFQNEAQLEKSRLLSDRFSAERPKGSFSTLEIQRTEQGDSAMYLCASSSLTGTNEKLFFGSGTQLSVL.

This chain joins TRBV11-2 and TRBJ2-2, with TRBD1 matching 7 bases. Germline V lookup: CDR1 SGHAT, CDR2 FQNNGV. V trimming: 3 bases; J trimming: 2 bases; junction bases outside the gene matches: 6. The CDR3 length is 16 residues. DNA for the CDR3: TGTGCCAGCAGCTTCTCCGGGACAGTCAACACCGGGGAGCTGTTTTTT. This translates into CASSFSGTVNTGELFF.

The chain has TRBV4-2 and TRBJ1-4; unclear D gene. Germline lookup yields CDR1 LGHNA and CDR2 YNFKEQ. This CDR3 is 16 amino acids long. V was shortened by 1 base and J by 7 bases, with 16 bases between the two germline ends. The CDR3 reads CASSQGSRRSGEKLFF. CDR3 in DNA: TGTGCCAGCAGCCAAGGATCAAGGAGGAGTGGTGAAAAACTGTTTTTT.

The J gene is TRBJ1-6, the V gene TRBV7-2; D perhaps matches TRBD1 (5 bases). The CDR3 is 13 amino acids. V was shortened by 6 bases and J by 6 bases, with 9 bases between the two germline ends. Looked up from germline, CDR1 is SGHTA and CDR2 is FQGNSA. As DNA, the CDR3 is TGTGCCAGCAGGCGGGGCCGTAATTCACCCCTCCACTTT. It translates to CASRRGRNSPLHF.

The rearrangement uses TRBV6-6 and TRBJ1-6; D gene ambiguous. This CDR3 spans 12 amino acids. V was trimmed by 7 bases and J by 9 bases, leaving 10 bases between them. The germline V gene has CDR1 MNHNY and CDR2 SVGAGI (reference sequence). The CDR3 sequence: CASTVQSSPLHF. The CDR3 bases are TGTGCCAGCACCGTACAGAGTTCACCCCTCCACTTT.

This sequence joins TRBV2 and TRBJ2-7; 10 positions match TRBD2. With V trimmed by 6 bases and J by 10 bases, 9 bases remained unmatched. Looked up from germline, CDR1 is SNHLY and CDR2 is FYNNEI. This CDR3 has 13 residues. This chain's CDR3 is CASSATSGTYQYF. The CDR3 DNA is TGTGCCAGCAGCGCTACTAGCGGGACATACCAGTACTTC.

The chain employs TRBV28 and TRBJ1-5; 7 bases are shared with TRBD1. The trim removed 5 bases at V and 7 bases at J, leaving 2 bases unmatched. CDR3 length: 12 amino acids. Germline values: CDR1 MDHEN, CDR2 SYDVKM. CDR3 region: CASSTGEQPQHF. The DNA of the CDR3 is TGTGCCAGCAGTACAGGGGAGCAGCCCCAGCATTTT. The whole variable domain, remainder taken from reference TRBV28 and TRBJ1-5, is DVKVTQSSRYLVKRTGEKVFLECVQDMDHENMFWYRQDPGLGLRLIYFSYDVKMKEKGDIPEGYSVSREKKERFSLILESASTNQTSMYLCASSTGEQPQHFGDGTRLSIL.

The chain recombines TRBV11-1 with TRBJ2-3; 8 bases line up with TRBD2. This CDR3 comprises 15 residues. Germline V gives CDR1 SGHAT, CDR2 FQDESV (reference sequence). With 2 bases clipped from V and 2 bases from J, the junction kept 3 bases outside the gene matches. The CDR3: CASSLLAGYTDTQYF. CDR3 DNA: TGTGCCAGCAGCTTACTAGCGGGTTACACAGATACGCAGTATTTT.

This clone was counted a single time. This rearrangement joins TRBV7-3 to TRBJ1-1; 8 nucleotides align to TRBD1. Germline V gene data show CDR1 as SGHTA and CDR2 as FQGTGA. The CDR3 extends over 15 amino acids. J gave up 5 bases and V 2 bases, and 7 bases lay outside the gene matches. Here the CDR3 DNA reads TGTGCCAGCAGCTTAGGCCCAGGGGGCGGGACTGAAGCTTTCTTT. Residues: CASSLGPGGGTEAFF.